A selection of T cell receptor beta chains follows, all from one sample in a study of blood T cell repertoires in COVID-19. The table came from immunoSEQ multiplex PCR; TCRdb's copy has only in-frame clones and leaves some out. This table holds under 300,000 clones, roughly 84% found once. Sample: peripheral blood. Source of these receptors: a woman aged 35 to 49 who had recovered from COVID-19. The CDR3 runs from the conserved cysteine through the conserved F or W. A D gene is named only where the DNA matches it firmly. Not every row has a clone size; where given, it reads once, few, many or a size class.

>NA|NA|TRBJ2-5|TRBV28
CATRQQETQYF
TGTGCCACACGACAACAAGAGACCCAGTACTTC
>NA|NA|TRBJ1-6|TRBV5-1
CASSLRVGRGDSPLHF
TGCGCCAGCAGCTTGAGAGTTGGCAGGGGCGATTCACCCCTCCACTTT
>NA|NA|TRBJ1-3|TRBV27
CASSDPGGSGNTIYF
TGTGCCAGCAGTGATCCGGGGGGCTCTGGAAACACCATATATTTT
>TRBD1|NA|TRBJ1-2|TRBV6-5
CASHRNGQGSSGYTF
TGTGCCAGCCATAGGAACGGACAGGGCAGTTCTGGCTACACCTTC
>TRBD1|once|TRBJ2-2|TRBV27
CASSRDRENTGELFF
TGTGCCAGCAGCCGGGACAGGGAGAACACCGGGGAGCTGTTTTTT
>TRBD2|NA|TRBJ2-3|TRBV5-1
CASSSGLAGGTDTQYF
TGCGCCAGCAGCTCCGGACTAGCGGGGGGAACAGATACGCAGTATTTT
>NA|NA|TRBJ2-1|TRBV27
CASSLSSLDEQFF
TGTGCCAGCAGTTTATCGAGTCTAGATGAGCAGTTCTTC
>NA|NA|TRBJ2-5|TRBV5-1
CASSLSRETQYF
TGCGCCAGCAGCTTGTCCCGGGAGACCCAGTACTTC
>TRBD1|NA|TRBJ1-2|TRBV2
CARQGGHGYTF
TGTGCCAGACAGGGGGGTCATGGCTACACCTTC
>TRBD2|NA|TRBJ2-5|TRBV5-4
CASSPAGLEETQYF
TGTGCCAGCAGCCCTGCAGGACTAGAAGAGACCCAGTACTTC
>NA|NA|TRBJ1-2|TRBV3-1/TRBV3-2
CASSLMGQPGNYGYTF
TGTGCCAGCAGCCTCATGGGGCAGCCAGGGAACTATGGCTACACCTTC
>NA|NA|TRBJ1-5|TRBV4-1
CASSQEGLTSNQPQHF
TGCGCCAGCAGCCAAGAGGGACTGACTAGCAATCAGCCCCAGCATTTT
>TRBD2|NA|TRBJ2-7|TRBV15
CATSRRDYSYEQYF
TGTGCCACCAGCAGACGGGACTATTCCTACGAGCAGTACTTC
>NA|NA|TRBJ2-7|TRBV4-1
CASSLQGNSYEQYF
TGCGCCAGCAGCCTGCAGGGGAACTCCTACGAGCAGTACTTC
>TRBD1|once|TRBJ2-7|TRBV10-3
CAISERDRGQRGEQYF
TGTGCCATCAGTGAGAGGGACAGGGGGCAAAGGGGCGAGCAGTACTTC
>TRBD1|NA|TRBJ2-7|TRBV11-3
CASSLPGQGGQYF
TGTGCCAGCAGTCTACCGGGACAGGGCGGGCAGTACTTC
>TRBD2|NA|TRBJ2-5|TRBV11-3
CASSRSGGALETQYF
TGTGCCAGCAGTCGAAGCGGGGGGGCCTTGGAGACCCAGTACTTC
>NA|NA|TRBJ1-4|TRBV25-1
CASSEWAVGEKLFF
TGTGCCAGCAGTGAGTGGGCAGTCGGTGAAAAACTGTTTTTT